The next 13 T cell receptor beta chains were all read from a single sample in a study of cytomegalovirus exposure and HLA in healthy donors. 13 Jbeta primers and 60 Vbeta primers were used for the PCR. Sequenced by immunoSEQ multiplex PCR; TCRdb stores in-frame clones only, minus some. The sample comprises about 110,000 clones, 70% to 80% of which are singletons, and 3.5% to 4% rests with the top ten. The sequencing sample was made of PBMCs. The receptor source for this set is a man aged 55 to 70 in good health and CMV-seronegative.

The chain has TRBV6-5 and TRBJ1-2; 8 positions match TRBD1. CDR1 is MNHEY and CDR2 is SVGAGI in the germline V gene. CDR3 size: 15 residues. Unmatched junction bases numbered 8, after V lost 2 bases and J lost 6 bases. CDR3 nucleotide sequence: TGTGCCAGCAGTTACAAGCCAGGGGGCTTAAATGGCTACACCTTC. Encoded protein: CASSYKPGGLNGYTF.

J is TRBJ2-1 and V is TRBV30, with 8 nucleotides matching TRBD1. Losses at the gene ends were 4 bases for V and 8 bases for J; bases not matched to a gene: 13. Germline V gives CDR1 GTSNPN, CDR2 SVGIG (reference sequence). This CDR3 is 15 amino acids long. CDR3 residues: CAWMRGQGGPDEQFF. The DNA of the CDR3 is TGTGCCTGGATGAGAGGACAGGGAGGCCCTGATGAGCAGTTCTTC.

In this sample, this clone is medium-sized. The chain combines TRBV7-2 with TRBJ2-7; 7 bases line up with TRBD1. CDR3 length: 12 amino acids. Germline CDR1 SGHTA, CDR2 FQGNSA. The ends lost 1 base at V and 6 bases at J; junction bases unmatched: 0. The CDR3 nucleotides are TGTGCCAGCAGCTTAGGGACAGGCGAGCAGTACGTC. It specifies CASSLGTGEQYV.

The CDR3 DNA reads as TGCAGTGCTAGAATTGGACAGCTCTACACCTTC. Translation gives CSARIGQLYTF. The chain links TRBV20-1 to TRBJ1-2, with D maybe TRBD1 (6 bases). The germline gives CDR1 DFQATT, CDR2 SNEGSKA (reference sequence). Trimming took 2 bases from V and 10 from J, leaving 11 bases between them. The CDR3 length is 11 residues.

The chain links TRBV10-3 to TRBJ1-5, with 8 bases matching TRBD1. The germline gives CDR1 ENHRY, CDR2 SYGVKD. V lost 3 bases to trimming and J lost 4 bases; unmatched junction nucleotides: 8. The CDR3 loop spans 16 amino acids. The CDR3 nucleotides are TGTGCCATCAGTGAAAAAGGGACAGGCGGTAATCAGCCCCAGCATTTT. Translating it yields CAISEKGTGGNQPQHF.

A single count supports this clone. The rearrangement joins TRBV7-2 to TRBJ2-3, with D tentatively TRBD2 (5 bases). This CDR3 is 14 amino acids long. V dropped 1 base and J dropped 0 bases, with 5 bases sitting between them. The germline V gene encodes CDR1 SGHTA and CDR2 FQGNSA. In DNA, the CDR3 is TGTGCCAGCAGCTTAGGGACTAGCACAGATACGCAGTATTTT. It codes for CASSLGTSTDTQYF.

The rearrangement joins TRBV5-1 to TRBJ1-1, with TRBD1 matching over 7 bases. The CDR3 covers 13 residues. Losses at the gene ends were 0 bases for V and 11 bases for J; bases not matched to a gene: 7. The germline CDR1 and CDR2 sequences are SGHRS and YFSETQ. The CDR3 DNA reads TGCGCCAGCAGCTTGGACAGGGGCGCCTACGCTTTCTTT. It translates to CASSLDRGAYAFF.

J is TRBJ2-3 and V is TRBV10-3; a possible D gene is TRBD2 (6 bases). Germline V CDR1 and CDR2: ENHRY, SYGVKD. V was pared by 6 bases and J by 2 bases, with 15 bases between. The CDR3 spans 15 residues. The CDR3 protein is CAIRRAGSNTDTQYF. DNA for the CDR3: TGTGCCATCAGGCGAGCGGGCTCCAACACAGATACGCAGTATTTT.

The chain employs TRBV10-3 and TRBJ1-5; 12 nucleotides agree with TRBD1. The CDR3 has 15 amino acids. Trimming cost V 10 bases and J 7 bases; bases outside gene matches: 11. Germline V gene sequence: CDR1 ENHRY, CDR2 SYGVKD. CDR3 coding DNA: TGTGCCACCCAACCCGGGACAGGGGGCTGGCAGCCCCAGCATTTT. It codes for CATQPGTGGWQPQHF.

The V gene is TRBV4-1, the J gene TRBJ2-5; TRBD1 matches 8 bases. The J segment lost 2 bases and the V segment lost 4 bases, leaving 6 bases of the junction unmatched. Germline-derived CDR1 and CDR2 are MGHRA and YSYEKL. This CDR3 spans 15 amino acids. CDR3 residues: CASSRADRDQETQYF. CDR3 bases: TGCGCCAGCAGCCGTGCGGACAGGGATCAAGAGACCCAGTACTTC.

This clone came up a few times. V is TRBV5-1 and J is TRBJ1-1; a weak D match, TRBD1 (5 bases). Germline V gene sequence: CDR1 SGHRS, CDR2 YFSETQ. The CDR3 has 14 amino acids. Trimming took 7 bases from V and 1 from J, leaving 14 bases between them. In DNA, the CDR3 is TGCGCCAGCCGACAGACAGAGACGAACACTGAAGCTTTCTTT. Translation gives CASRQTETNTEAFF.

The CDR3 spells CASSLQAGSLLGTDTQYF. The CDR3 bases are TGCGCCAGCAGCTTGCAGGCAGGGTCGCTCCTTGGGACAGATACGCAGTATTTT. The chain recombines TRBV5-1 with TRBJ2-3, with D perhaps TRBD1 (5 bases). CDR1 and CDR2 from the germline V gene are SGHRS and YFSETQ. This CDR3 spans 18 amino acids. With 1 base removed from V and 3 bases from J, the gap between germline ends came to 21 bases.

The chain employs TRBV7-2 and TRBJ2-2; possible D gene TRBD2, 6 bases. The CDR3 has 18 amino acids. CDR1 is SGHTA and CDR2 is FQGNSA in the germline V gene. Trimming left V 5 bases short and J 3 bases short, with 22 bases between. CDR3 nucleotide sequence: TGTGCCAGCAGCAAACGGGCTACACGGGAGATTTACACCGGGGAGCTGTTTTTT. Amino acids: CASSKRATREIYTGELFF. The variable domain in full, completed from reference TRBV7-2 and TRBJ2-2, reads GAGVSQSPSNKVTEKGKDVELRCDPISGHTALYWYRQSLGQGLEFLIYFQGNSAPDKSGLPSDRFSAERTGGSVSTLTIQRTQQEDSAVYLCASSKRATREIYTGELFFGEGSRLTVL.